This T cell receptor beta chain comes out of a study of CD8+ T cells in alopecia areata (dated by TCRdb to the late 2010s). Study-level background: The treated patients took part in an open-label pilot trial in which moderate-to-severe alopecia areata was treated with oral tofacitinib at 5 to 10 mg twice daily. Tofacitinib was given for 6 to 18 months, followed by 6 months of follow-up off drug to assess delayed response and recurrence. The study used high-throughput TCRbeta sequencing to examine T cell clonal expansion in alopecia areata, in both the C3H/HeJ mouse model and human patients. Scalp tissue and sorted CD4+ and CD8+ peripheral blood T cells from patchy and totalis/universalis alopecia areata patients and from healthy controls were covered by human TCRbeta sequencing. Biopsies were taken from tofacitinib-treated patients at baseline and at 4 and 24 weeks of treatment, and a later scalp biopsy was taken in several of the tofacitinib-treated patients. Scalp clonality was compared among normal scalp (n=4), patchy alopecia areata scalp (n=8), and alopecia totalis/universalis scalp (n=8). RNA was extracted with the PAXgene miRNA kit for fixed scalp, the miRNeasy kit for PBMCs, and the RNeasy kit for mouse skin. TCRbeta CDR3 regions were amplified by immunoSEQ multiplex PCR with 35 Vbeta forward and 13 Jbeta reverse primers. Results the study describes overall, beyond this receptor: Scalp TCR repertoire analysis is complicated because resident alphabeta T cells in normal human skin are also sequenced, whereas mouse skin is dominated by gammadelta T cells. TCR sequences shared between patients were less clear than in mice, possibly partly because of HLA diversity in the patient population. Compared with normal scalp, lesional scalp had higher clonality and more expanded CD8+ clones, particularly in alopecia totalis/universalis, a pattern that suggests antigenic drive.

Measured from the cysteine to the phenylalanine, the CDR3 is 12 residues long. Only CDR3 DNA remains: 36 bases, in frame from the first base. As encoded in the germline V gene (reference sequence), CDR1 is GTSNPN while CDR2 is SVGIG. V is cut by 1 base and J by 7 bases, and the space between the germline ends is 10 bases. The receptor library was made with the immunoSEQ multiplex PCR assay. For TCR sequencing, RNA was extracted from every sample and reverse transcribed into cDNA to serve as template. SuperScript III was used to make first-strand cDNA, primed with a 2:1 mix of oligo-dT and random hexamers. A synthetic immune receptor repertoire was used to gauge amplification bias, and whatever bias remained was removed computationally. For the original study's pipeline: After raw reads were preprocessed to remove errors, the CDR3 was defined following IMGT conventions as running from the conserved cysteine to phenylalanine. Clonality was computed by normalizing Shannon entropy by log2 of the number of productive unique TCRs and subtracting the result from 1. Whether each scalp clone was CD4 or CD8 was inferred by checking scalp TCRbeta sequences against the CD4 and CD8 repertoires from sorted blood. TCRdb limited this immuneACCESS table to in-frame rearrangements with V and J called. A share of clones is missing; checked studies link under half to unresolved V genes, and the rest is unexplained. V and J calls and clone size are copied from that table; D and trimming were computed from the DNA. Counted in this sample were under 250,000 clones; 57% of them appeared once. Around 0.46% of the sample is taken by the ten largest.

In the case of this clone: Its antigen remains undetermined. Base qualities are missing; no much larger clone stands one base away.

The time point label of this sample denotes: baseline before oral tofacitinib. Peripheral blood and lesional scalp punch biopsies were obtained from patients with alopecia areata. PBMCs were isolated by density centrifugation and stained for CD3, CD4 and CD8, after which CD4+ and CD8+ T cells were sorted on a FACSAria. Material: CD4+ T cells sorted from blood, obtained at week 0. Recombination linked TRBV30 to TRBJ1-1, with no reliable assignment of the D segment. This clonotype originated in a human donor with alopecia areata. CDR3 region: CAWSAVVGEAFF. The DNA sequence is TGTGCCTGGAGTGCGGTCGTAGGTGAAGCTTTCTTT.